The clone carrying this T cell receptor beta chain is labeled as medium-sized. Time point given: blood at routine non-recurrence follow-up after resection. One entry per CDR3 protein results from TCRdb running MiXCR on the 5' RACE reads. The sample has 15,000 to 20,000 distinct CDR3 sequences; about 10% are singletons. This sample is drawn from a study of spatial heterogeneity in lung cancer. CDR1 is GTSNPN, CDR2 SVGIG, per germline (reference sequence). CDR3 length: 14 amino acids. Trimming removed 3 bases at V and 0 bases at J, with 9 bases between. Specimen: PBMCs, collected at follow-up. The receptor's source is a male donor with early-stage non-small cell lung cancer. The J gene is TRBJ1-3, the V gene TRBV30; D remains unclear. The CDR3 nucleotides are TGTGCCTGGAGAGAACACCACTCTGGAAACACCATATATTTT. This sequence encodes CAWREHHSGNTIYF.